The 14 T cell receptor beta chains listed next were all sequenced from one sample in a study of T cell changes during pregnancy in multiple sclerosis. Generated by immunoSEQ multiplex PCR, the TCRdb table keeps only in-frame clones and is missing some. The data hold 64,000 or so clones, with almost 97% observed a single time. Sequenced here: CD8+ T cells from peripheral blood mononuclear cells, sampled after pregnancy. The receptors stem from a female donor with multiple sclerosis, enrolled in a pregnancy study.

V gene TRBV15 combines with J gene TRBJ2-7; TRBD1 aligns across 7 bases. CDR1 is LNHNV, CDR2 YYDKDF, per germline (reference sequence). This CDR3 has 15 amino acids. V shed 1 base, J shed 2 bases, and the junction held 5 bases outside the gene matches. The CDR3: CATSRGVTGTYEQYF. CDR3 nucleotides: TGTGCCACCAGCAGAGGGGTGACAGGGACCTACGAGCAGTACTTC.

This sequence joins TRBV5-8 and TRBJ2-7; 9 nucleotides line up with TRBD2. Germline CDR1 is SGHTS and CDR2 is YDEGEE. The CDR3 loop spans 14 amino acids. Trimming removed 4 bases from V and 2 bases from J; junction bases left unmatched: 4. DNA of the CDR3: TGTGCCAGCAGCCCTACTAGCGGGCCCTACGAGCAGTACTTC. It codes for CASSPTSGPYEQYF.

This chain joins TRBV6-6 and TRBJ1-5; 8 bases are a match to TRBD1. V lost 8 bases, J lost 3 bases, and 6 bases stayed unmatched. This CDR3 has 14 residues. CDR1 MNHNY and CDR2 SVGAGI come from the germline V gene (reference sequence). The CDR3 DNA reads TGTGCCAGCTTGGACAGGGATAACAATCAGCCCCAGCATTTT. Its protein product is CASLDRDNNQPQHF.

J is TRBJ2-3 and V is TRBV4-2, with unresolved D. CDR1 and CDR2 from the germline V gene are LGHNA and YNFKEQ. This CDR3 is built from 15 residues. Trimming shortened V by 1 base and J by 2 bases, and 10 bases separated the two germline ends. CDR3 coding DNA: TGTGCCAGCAGCCAAGGTTCCCAGATCACAGATACGCAGTATTTT. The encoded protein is CASSQGSQITDTQYF.

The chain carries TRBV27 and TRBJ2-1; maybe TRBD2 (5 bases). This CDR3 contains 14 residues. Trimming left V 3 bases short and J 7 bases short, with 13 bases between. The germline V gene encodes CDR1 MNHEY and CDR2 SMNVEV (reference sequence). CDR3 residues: CASSFSRSGNEQFF. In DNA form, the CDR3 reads TGTGCCAGCAGTTTCTCAAGGTCGGGGAATGAGCAGTTCTTC.

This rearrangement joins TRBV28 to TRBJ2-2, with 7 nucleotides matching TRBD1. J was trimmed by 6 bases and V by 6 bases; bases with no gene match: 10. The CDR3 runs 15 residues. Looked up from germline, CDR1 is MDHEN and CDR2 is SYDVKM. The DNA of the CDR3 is TGTGCCAGCAGCCCCCACCCAGGGGGACCCGGGGAGCTGTTTTTT. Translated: CASSPHPGGPGELFF. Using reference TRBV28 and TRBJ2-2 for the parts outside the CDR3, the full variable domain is DVKVTQSSRYLVKRTGEKVFLECVQDMDHENMFWYRQDPGLGLRLIYFSYDVKMKEKGDIPEGYSVSREKKERFSLILESASTNQTSMYLCASSPHPGGPGELFFGEGSRLTVL.

The CDR3 sequence: CASSRRPQEDNEQFF. CDR3 DNA sequence: TGCGCCAGCAGTCGGAGACCCCAAGAGGACAATGAGCAGTTCTTC. The rearrangement links TRBV23-1 to TRBJ2-1; D remains unclear. TRBV23-1 is given ORF status, its function remaining uncertain. The CDR3 runs 15 residues. V shed 4 bases and J shed 5 bases, with 15 bases lying between them.

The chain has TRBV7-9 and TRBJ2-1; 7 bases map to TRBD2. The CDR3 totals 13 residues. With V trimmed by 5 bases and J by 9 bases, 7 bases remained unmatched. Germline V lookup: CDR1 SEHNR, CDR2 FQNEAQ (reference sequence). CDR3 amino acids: CASSPGLVREQFF. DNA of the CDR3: TGTGCCAGCAGCCCCGGACTAGTACGTGAGCAGTTCTTC.

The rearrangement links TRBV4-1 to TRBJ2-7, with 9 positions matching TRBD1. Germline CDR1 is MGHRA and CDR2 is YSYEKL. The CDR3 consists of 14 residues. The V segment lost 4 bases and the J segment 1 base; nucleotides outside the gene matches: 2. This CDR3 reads CASSLGQGSYEQYF. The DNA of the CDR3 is TGCGCCAGCAGCCTGGGACAGGGATCCTACGAGCAGTACTTC.

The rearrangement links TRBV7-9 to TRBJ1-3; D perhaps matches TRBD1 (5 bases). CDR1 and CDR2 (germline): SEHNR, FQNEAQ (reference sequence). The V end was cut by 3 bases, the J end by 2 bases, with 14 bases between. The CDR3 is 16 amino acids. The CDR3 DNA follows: TGTGCCAGCAGCTTCGGGGGGGGGTTTGCTGGAAACACCATATATTTT. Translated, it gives CASSFGGGFAGNTIYF.

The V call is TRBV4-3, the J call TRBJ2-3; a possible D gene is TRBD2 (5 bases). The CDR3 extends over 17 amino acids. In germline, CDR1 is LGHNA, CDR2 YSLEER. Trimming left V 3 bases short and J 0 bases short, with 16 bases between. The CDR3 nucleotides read TGCGCCAGCAGCCACGAACTATGGGAGCAGAGCACAGATACGCAGTATTTT. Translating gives CASSHELWEQSTDTQYF.

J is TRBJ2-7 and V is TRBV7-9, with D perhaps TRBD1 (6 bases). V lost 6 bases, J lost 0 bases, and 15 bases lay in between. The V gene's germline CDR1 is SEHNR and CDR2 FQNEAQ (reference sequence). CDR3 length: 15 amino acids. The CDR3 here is CASRPGQVSSYEQYF. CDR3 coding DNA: TGTGCCAGCAGACCGGGACAAGTAAGCTCCTACGAGCAGTACTTC.

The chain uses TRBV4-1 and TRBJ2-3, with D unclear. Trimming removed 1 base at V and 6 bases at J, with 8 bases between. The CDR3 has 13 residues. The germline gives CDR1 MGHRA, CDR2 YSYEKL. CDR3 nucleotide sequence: TGCGCCAGCAGCCAAGGTTTTGGCGATACGCAGTATTTT. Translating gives CASSQGFGDTQYF.

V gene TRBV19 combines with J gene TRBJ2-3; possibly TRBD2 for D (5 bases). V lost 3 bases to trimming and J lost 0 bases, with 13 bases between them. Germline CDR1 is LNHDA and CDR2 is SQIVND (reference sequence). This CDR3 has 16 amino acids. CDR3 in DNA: TGTGCCAGTAGTATTTTTCTTGGCGGGAGCACAGATACGCAGTATTTT. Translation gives CASSIFLGGSTDTQYF. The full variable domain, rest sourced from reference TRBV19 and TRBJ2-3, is DGGITQSPKYLFRKEGQNVTLSCEQNLNHDAMYWYRQDPGQGLRLIYYSQIVNDFQKGDIAEGYSVSREKKESFPLTVTSAQKNPTAFYLCASSIFLGGSTDTQYFGPGTRLTVL.